The 16 T cell receptor beta chains listed next were all sequenced from one sample in a study of human T cells and chemical hapten exposure. Via MiXCR, TCRdb re-called the 5' RACE reads, giving one row per CDR3 protein. In the table there are approximately 150,000 distinct CDR3 sequences, about 4% of which are singletons. Total RNA was extracted from unfractionated whole blood. Receptors were obtained from a female donor in good health.

In this sample, this clonotype turned up many times. The V gene is TRBV25-1, the J gene TRBJ1-6, with 9 bases aligning to TRBD1. V trimming: 1 base; J trimming: 7 bases; junction bases outside the gene matches: 2. Germline lookup yields CDR1 MGHDK and CDR2 SYGVNS. The CDR3 totals 15 residues. In nucleotides, the CDR3 is TGTGCCAGCAGTGAATTTGGACAGGGGAATTCACCCCTCCACTTT. Translation: CASSEFGQGNSPLHF.

This clonotype was seen ten or more times. The chain uses TRBV4-3 and TRBJ1-2; D remains unclear. The CDR3 has 15 amino acids. V was pared by 0 bases and J by 4 bases, with 12 bases between. The germline gives CDR1 LGHNA, CDR2 YSLEER. CDR3 region: CASSQEPATSYGYTF. CDR3 in DNA: TGCGCCAGCAGCCAAGAGCCTGCCACCTCCTATGGCTACACCTTC.

This clonotype was observed many times. This chain joins TRBV20-1 and TRBJ2-5; D might be TRBD1 (6 bases). Germline-derived CDR1 and CDR2 are DFQATT and SNEGSKA (reference sequence). The CDR3 sequence is 13 residues long. Trimming left V 6 bases short and J 4 bases short, with 15 bases between. CDR3 region: CSAPPAGAETQYF. The CDR3 bases are TGCAGTGCCCCCCCCGCAGGGGCAGAGACCCAGTACTTC.

The CDR3 protein is CASSPLGQGHNEQFF. CDR3 sequence (DNA): TGTGCCAGCAGCCCCCTGGGACAGGGCCACAATGAGCAGTTCTTC. V usage is TRBV7-9 and J usage is TRBJ2-1; 9 nucleotides agree with TRBD1. The CDR3 runs 15 residues. Trimming removed 5 bases from V and 5 bases from J; junction bases left unmatched: 7. Germline CDR1 SEHNR, CDR2 FQNEAQ (reference sequence). The whole variable domain, filled in from reference TRBV7-9 and TRBJ2-1, reads DTGVSQNPRHKITKRGQNVTFRCDPISEHNRLYWYRQTLGQGPEFLTYFQNEAQLEKSRLLSDRFSAERPKGSFSTLEIQRTEQGDSAMYLCASSPLGQGHNEQFFGPGTRLTVL.

This clonotype was seen ten or more times. The rearrangement uses TRBV3-1 and TRBJ2-1, with D perhaps TRBD1 (5 bases). Trimming removed 0 bases from V and 7 bases from J, with 10 bases in between. The germline gives CDR1 LGHDT, CDR2 YNNKEL (reference sequence). The CDR3 has 14 amino acids. The CDR3 bases are TGTGCCAGCAGCCAAGATGGGGCCAGGAATGAGCAGTTCTTC. Protein sequence: CASSQDGARNEQFF.

V is TRBV6-6 and J is TRBJ2-2, with 11 bases lining up with TRBD2. CDR1 and CDR2 from the germline V gene are MNHNY and SVGAGI (reference sequence). This CDR3 is built from 15 residues. V lost 3 bases to trimming and J lost 4 bases; unmatched junction nucleotides: 1. CDR3 sequence: CASSYSGGATGELFF. The CDR3 DNA sequence: TGTGCCAGCAGTTATAGCGGGGGGGCCACCGGGGAGCTGTTTTTT.

This clonotype appeared many times. This chain joins TRBV7-9 and TRBJ1-6; D is perhaps TRBD1 (6 bases). Germline CDR1 reads SEHNR; CDR2 reads FQNEAQ (reference sequence). V was trimmed by 2 bases and J by 7 bases, leaving 12 bases between them. The CDR3 totals 15 residues. CDR3 sequence (DNA): TGTGCCAGCAGCTTAACAGGGAGCGTCAATTCACCCCTCCACTTT. It yields the protein CASSLTGSVNSPLHF.

This clonotype was seen at least ten times. This rearrangement joins TRBV12-3 or TRBV12-4 to TRBJ1-2; D is possibly TRBD1 (6 bases). Trimming took 1 base from V and 4 from J, leaving 13 bases between them. CDR3 size: 15 residues. The CDR3 DNA is TGTGCCAGCAGTTTAGGGGGGCAGTCCCCCTATGGCTACACCTTC. Protein sequence: CASSLGGQSPYGYTF.

This clonotype was recorded at least ten times. J is TRBJ2-7 and V is TRBV19; D is perhaps TRBD2 (6 bases). Germline V gene lookup returns CDR1 LNHDA and CDR2 SQIVND (reference sequence). V dropped 6 bases and J dropped 3 bases, with 9 bases sitting between them. The CDR3 runs to 12 residues. Here the CDR3 reads CASSVGLYEQYF. In DNA, the CDR3 is TGTGCCAGTAGCGTGGGACTCTACGAGCAGTACTTC.

The table lists this clonotype with many counts. V and J are TRBV12-5 and TRBJ1-1, with D perhaps TRBD1 (6 bases). There are 14 residues in the CDR3. Germline values: CDR1 LGHNT, CDR2 FRNRAP. Trimming cost V 1 base and J 11 bases, with 17 bases left between them. DNA for the CDR3: TGTGCTAGTGGTTTGGCTACAGGGATAGATTTGGCTTTCTTT. This sequence encodes CASGLATGIDLAFF.

Ten or more counts support this clonotype. The chain has TRBV3-1 and TRBJ2-1; perhaps TRBD1 as D (6 bases). The ends were cut back, 4 bases at V and 4 bases at J, with 23 bases in the middle. Per germline, CDR1 LGHDT and CDR2 YNNKEL (reference sequence). This CDR3 contains 18 residues. DNA for the CDR3: TGTGCCAGCAGCCCAAAGATCGGGCAGGGGATATGGTACAATGAGCAGTTCTTC. Its translation is CASSPKIGQGIWYNEQFF.

This clonotype occurred many times. The V and J genes are TRBV7-2 and TRBJ2-7, with D unclear. From germline, CDR1 is SGHTA and CDR2 FQGNSA. The CDR3 has 12 residues. V was shortened by 7 bases and J by 1 base, with 8 bases between the two germline ends. Here the CDR3 DNA reads TGTGCCAGCACGACAAGTTCCTACGAGCAGTACTTC. It yields the protein CASTTSSYEQYF. Looking up the rest from reference TRBV7-2 and TRBJ2-7 gives the full variable domain: GAGVSQSPSNKVTEKGKDVELRCDPISGHTALYWYRQSLGQGLEFLIYFQGNSAPDKSGLPSDRFSAERTGGSVSTLTIQRTQQEDSAVYLCASTTSSYEQYFGPGTRLTVT.

This clonotype was seen ten or more times. V usage is TRBV7-3 and J usage is TRBJ1-4; no definite D call. The length of the CDR3 is 14 residues. Germline CDR1 is SGHTA and CDR2 is FQGTGA. V gave up 6 bases and J gave up 0 bases, with 8 bases separating them. The CDR3 nucleotides read TGTGCCAGCAGTTTGGGTGCAACTAATGAAAAACTGTTTTTT. The encoded protein is CASSLGATNEKLFF. Complete variable domain (other parts from reference TRBV7-3 and TRBJ1-4): GAGVSQTPSNKVTEKGKYVELRCDPISGHTALYWYRQSLGQGPEFLIYFQGTGAADDSGLPNDRFFAVRPEGSVSTLKIQRTERGDSAVYLCASSLGATNEKLFFGSGTQLSVL.

This clonotype was detected many times. V is TRBV7-9 and J is TRBJ1-2; no clear D. The germline V gene has CDR1 SEHNR and CDR2 FQNEAQ (reference sequence). Trimming shortened V by 4 bases and J by 4 bases, and 16 bases separated the two germline ends. This CDR3 is built from 15 residues. The CDR3 spells CASSSLKRAGYGYTF. For the CDR3, the DNA is TGTGCCAGCAGCTCCCTGAAACGGGCAGGCTATGGCTACACCTTC.

This clonotype was observed many times. This chain links TRBV7-3 with TRBJ1-1; 10 bases align to TRBD1. V was clipped by 6 bases and J by 1 base; unmatched bases: 2. The germline CDR1 and CDR2 sequences are SGHTA and FQGTGA. This CDR3 has 14 amino acids. In DNA form, the CDR3 reads TGTGCCAGCAGGACAGGGGGCGGGAACACTGAAGCTTTCTTT. Amino acid sequence: CASRTGGGNTEAFF.

This clonotype was recorded many times. The chain employs TRBV20-1 and TRBJ1-3; TRBD1 agrees at 7 bases. Trimming cost V 3 bases and J 7 bases; bases outside gene matches: 9. Germline V lookup: CDR1 DFQATT, CDR2 SNEGSKA (reference sequence). The CDR3 loop spans 14 amino acids. The CDR3 sequence is CSASRDSRGNTIYF. Here the CDR3 DNA reads TGCAGTGCTAGCCGGGACAGCCGCGGGAACACCATATATTTT.